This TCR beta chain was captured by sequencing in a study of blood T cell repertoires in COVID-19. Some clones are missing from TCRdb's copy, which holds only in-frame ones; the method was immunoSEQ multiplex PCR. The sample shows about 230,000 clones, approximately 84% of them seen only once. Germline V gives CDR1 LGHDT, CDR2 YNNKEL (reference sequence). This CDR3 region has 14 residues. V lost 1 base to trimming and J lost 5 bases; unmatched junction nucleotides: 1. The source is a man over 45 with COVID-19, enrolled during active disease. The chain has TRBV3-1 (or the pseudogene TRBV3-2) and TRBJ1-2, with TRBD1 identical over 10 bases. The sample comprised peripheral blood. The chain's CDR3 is CASSQGTGGYGYTF. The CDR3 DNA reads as TGTGCCAGCAGCCAAGGGACAGGGGGGTATGGCTACACCTTC.